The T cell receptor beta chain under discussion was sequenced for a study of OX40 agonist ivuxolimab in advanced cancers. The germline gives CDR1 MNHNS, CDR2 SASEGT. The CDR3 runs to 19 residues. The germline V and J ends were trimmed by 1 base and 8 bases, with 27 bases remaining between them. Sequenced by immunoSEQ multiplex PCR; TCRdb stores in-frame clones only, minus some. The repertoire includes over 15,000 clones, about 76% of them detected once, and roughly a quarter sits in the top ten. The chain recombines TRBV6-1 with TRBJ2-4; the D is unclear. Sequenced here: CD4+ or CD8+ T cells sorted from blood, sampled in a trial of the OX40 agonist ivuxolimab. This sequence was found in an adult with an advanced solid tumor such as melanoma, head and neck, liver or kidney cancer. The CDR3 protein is CASSEGAPRTSPAWDIQYF. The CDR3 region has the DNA TGTGCCAGCAGTGAAGGGGCCCCCAGAACCTCACCTGCCTGGGACATTCAGTACTTC.